The present T cell receptor (beta chain) was sequenced within a study of beta chain features in type 1 diabetes (dated by TCRdb to the late 2010s). For the study in its entirety: Mean age, gender distribution, total cell number and subset yield were not different between patients and healthy donors. Across all samples, 107,917,701 sorted cells were examined, and cell number per subset correlated strongly with RNA yield. Regulatory and stem cell-like memory subsets were obtained from only 8 patients and about eight healthy donors, while naive and central memory subsets were obtained from all 28 donors. The study compared TCRB repertoires of sorted circulating CD4+ T cell subsets between recently diagnosed type 1 diabetes patients and matched healthy donors. Study-wide conclusions, independent of this receptor: Naive, central memory and regulatory TCRB repertoires appeared to be more similar among patients than among healthy donors. Because small numbers of individuals were included in the HLA sub-analyses, any influence of HLA type on TCRB rearrangement was left unresolved. In all four CD4+ subsets, TCRB CDR3 length was moderately but significantly shorter in type 1 diabetes patients. PCR may preferentially amplify shorter templates, but because patient and control samples were amplified and corrected together, any resulting skew would affect both groups equally. Fewer insertions and more nucleotide deletions at VDJ recombination sites were observed in patients with type 1 diabetes, implying thymic rearrangement abnormalities. Because cDNA rather than genomic DNA was sequenced, highly expressing activated cells could have been over-represented, although no difference in activation and CD3 levels was found between groups.

This clone has only a few counts. Its antigen is unknown. No clone much larger than this one lies a single base away; base qualities are absent. From each donor, a single peripheral blood sample of about 100 mL on average was drawn into heparinised tubes. Using a panel that included CD45RO, CCR7, CD25, CD127, CD95 and CD27, naive, central memory, regulatory and stem cell-like memory CD4+ T cells were sorted on a BD FACSAria II. Purity was above 98% for every sorted population. Right away, PBMCs were isolated by Lymphoprep density gradient centrifugation and were stained directly, with no culture step. So that batch effects would be minimized, each experiment stained and sorted samples in pairs, pairing one healthy donor with one patient. A distance of 14 bases separates the germline ends of V and J, which lose 5 bases and 4 bases respectively. CDR1 and CDR2, looked up from the germline V gene, are SGHTA and FQGTGA. The CDR3 covers 14 residues, taking in both the cysteine and the phenylalanine. Here the CDR3 DNA is all that survives: 42 bases in frame from base 1.

All of the isolated RNA was reverse transcribed with the High Capacity cDNA Reverse Transcription Kit, so expressed TCRB transcripts were sequenced. Deep immunoSEQ sequencing was performed on naive, central memory and regulatory T cell samples, with an average of about 3.6 million total reads per sample. Sorted cells were lysed in RLT buffer, and RNA was extracted using DNase-treated RNeasy Micro or Mini kits according to cell number. To prevent cross-contamination, every cell subset was processed on its own, while patient and healthy donor samples were processed together. TCRB sequences were amplified from cDNA with the immunoSEQ multiplex PCR, producing 87-bp fragments spanning the CDR3 region. The amplicons were sequenced using the Illumina HiSeq platform. In the source study's methods: PCR bias was computationally corrected using synthetic template baselines, reads within Hamming distance 2 were collapsed, and singletons that could not be merged were discarded. Reads were aligned against IMGT to assign V, D and J genes, CDR3 length and insertions or deletions at six rearrangement sites. Within each subset, clonotype counts were normalized to the number of sorted cells before true diversity and Gini coefficients were calculated with the tcR R package. The overlap coefficient, calculated on TCRB nucleotide sequences, was used to quantify repertoire sharing. Out-of-frame TCRB sequences from naive cells were analyzed as a proxy for the pre-selection repertoire. What TCRdb holds here is the immuneACCESS table cut down to in-frame rearrangements. Part of the clones is not present; checked against another copy, under half of the missing clones reflect an unresolved V gene, and the others are unexplained. V, J and clone size were drawn from that table, and D and trimming were deduced from the DNA. The sample data list a few hundred thousand clones, and approximately 31% of these were observed just once. The top ten hold 0.065% of the sample.

This sequence uses TRBV7-3 and TRBJ1-1; perhaps TRBD1 is the D gene, with 6 bases matching. The sequence was obtained from a man in his late teens or twenties in good health. The sequencing sample was made of naive CD4+ T cells from blood. The cell subset or site label, as the study defines it: true naive CD4+ T cells. The CDR3 loop reads CASSPGTQRTEAFF. The bases are TGTGCCAGCAGCCCTGGGACACAGCGCACTGAAGCTTTCTTT.